This T cell receptor beta chain was captured by sequencing in a study of shared clonotypes between healthy human individuals. Across the whole study: Donors were a couple of women and a few men aged 18 to 49. The study's findings and limits: The naive CD4 repertoires of a few donors were compared, and 5% to 6.5% of clonotypes were shared.

As regards this clone: Its antigen is not identified.

Partitioning of CD4+ cells yielded a CD45RA+ naive subset and a CD45RA-negative memory subset. This CDR3 region has 14 residues. The V gene's germline CDR1 is SGDLS and CDR2 YYNGEE. V shed 5 bases and J shed 2 bases, with 11 bases lying between them. TCRdb keeps only in-frame clones here, not all; method: immunoSEQ multiplex PCR. The sample lists some 2.3 million clones; more than 85% were seen once. This rearrangement joins TRBV9 to TRBJ2-1, with D perhaps TRBD2 (5 bases). The receptor was derived from a man between 18 and 35 years old in good health. Some clones in this sample may be carry-over from other donors' samples. Source material: naive CD4+ T cells from PBMCs. Subset noted: CD45RA+ positively selected. The CDR3 here is CASREASPYNEQFF. CDR3 coding DNA: TGTGCCAGCAGGGAGGCTAGCCCCTACAATGAGCAGTTCTTC.